The 9 T cell receptor beta chains listed next were all sequenced from one sample in a study of OX40 agonist ivuxolimab in advanced cancers. Libraries were prepared by immunoSEQ multiplex PCR; TCRdb keeps only in-frame clonotypes and omits some of them. Among under 75,000 clones listed, around nine tenths were seen once. The sample in question was CD4+ or CD8+ T cells sorted from blood, obtained in a trial of the OX40 agonist ivuxolimab. The receptor source for this set is an adult with an advanced solid tumor such as melanoma, head and neck, liver or kidney cancer.

The CDR3 protein is CASSPPTGGSSYNEQFF. The CDR3 DNA reads as TGTGCCAGCAGCCCCCCGACAGGGGGAAGCTCCTACAATGAGCAGTTCTTC. This chain joins TRBV4-2 and TRBJ2-1; 9 bases map to TRBD1. The CDR3 has 17 amino acids. Germline V gene sequence: CDR1 LGHNA, CDR2 YNFKEQ. Unmatched junction bases numbered 7, after V lost 4 bases and J lost 0 bases.

The rearrangement uses TRBV9 and TRBJ2-1; TRBD2 aligns across 12 bases. The CDR3 has 17 residues. Trimming removed 0 bases from V and 3 bases from J; junction bases left unmatched: 4. Germline CDR1 is SGDLS and CDR2 is YYNGEE. The CDR3 sequence: CASSVGSSGGVYNEQFF. The CDR3 DNA reads as TGTGCCAGCAGCGTAGGGTCTAGCGGGGGGGTCTACAATGAGCAGTTCTTC.

The chain combines TRBV10-3 with TRBJ1-5; D remains ambiguous. This CDR3 has 12 residues. V lost 3 bases, J lost 3 bases, and 3 bases lay in between. Germline-derived CDR1 and CDR2 are ENHRY and SYGVKD. CDR3 sequence reads: CAISDYNQPQHF. The CDR3 nucleotides read TGTGCCATCAGTGACTACAATCAGCCCCAGCATTTT.

Comment on this clone: The sample carries other DNA sequences with the same CDR3. This chain joins TRBV18 and TRBJ2-3; D unresolved. The V gene's germline CDR1 is KGHSH and CDR2 LQKENI. The germline V and J ends were trimmed by 3 bases and 0 bases, with 4 bases remaining between them. The CDR3 has 13 amino acids. CDR3 sequence (DNA): TGTGCCAGCTCACCCTCCAGCACAGATACGCAGTATTTT. Protein: CASSPSSTDTQYF.

The chain has TRBV14 and TRBJ1-5, with a weak D call TRBD1 (5 bases). Trimming removed 0 bases at V and 7 bases at J, with 10 bases between. CDR3 length: 14 amino acids. The germline V gene has CDR1 SGHDN and CDR2 FVKESK. The CDR3 DNA reads as TGTGCCAGCAGCCAAGACAGGGTACGCCAGCCCCAGCATTTT. Protein sequence: CASSQDRVRQPQHF.

CDR3 bases: TGTGCATCGGGGCTGCCTGGGGCCAACGTCCTGACTTTC. It codes for CASGLPGANVLTF. This chain joins TRBV7-2 and TRBJ2-6; the D gene could be TRBD1 or TRBD2 (5 bases each). The germline CDR1 and CDR2 sequences are SGHTA and FQGNSA. The CDR3 is 13 amino acids.

V gene TRBV5-1 combines with J gene TRBJ2-5; the D is unclear. Trimming left V 0 bases short and J 5 bases short, with 8 bases between. This CDR3 has 13 amino acids. The germline V gene has CDR1 SGHRS and CDR2 YFSETQ. The CDR3 DNA reads as TGCGCCAGCAGCTTGGATGTAGGCGAGACCCAGTACTTC. Protein sequence: CASSLDVGETQYF.

This CDR3 reads CASTGFGTTDTQYF. Written as DNA, the CDR3 is TGTGCCAGCACTGGTTTTGGAACCACAGATACGCAGTATTTT. This sequence joins TRBV2 and TRBJ2-3, with D uncertain. V was pared by 7 bases and J by 2 bases, with 13 bases between. The CDR3 is made up of 14 amino acids. Germline lookup yields CDR1 SNHLY and CDR2 FYNNEI.

The rearrangement links TRBV19 to TRBJ1-1; possibly TRBD1 for D (5 bases). V shed 6 bases and J shed 2 bases, with 13 bases lying between them. Germline CDR1 and CDR2: LNHDA and SQIVND (reference sequence). CDR3 length equals 14 residues. CDR3 nucleotides: TGTGCCAGTAGGGCCGGGGCGGCAAACACTGAAGCTTTCTTT. Protein product: CASRAGAANTEAFF.